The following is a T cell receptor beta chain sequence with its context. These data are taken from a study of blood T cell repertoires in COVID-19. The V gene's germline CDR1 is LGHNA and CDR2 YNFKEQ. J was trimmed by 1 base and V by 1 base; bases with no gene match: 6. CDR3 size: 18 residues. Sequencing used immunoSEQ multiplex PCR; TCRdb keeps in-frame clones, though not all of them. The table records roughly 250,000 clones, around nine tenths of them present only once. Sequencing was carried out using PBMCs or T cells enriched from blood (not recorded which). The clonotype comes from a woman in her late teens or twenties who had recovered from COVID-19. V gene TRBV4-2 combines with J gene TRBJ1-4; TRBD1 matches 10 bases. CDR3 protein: CASSQGGQGFRTNEKLFF. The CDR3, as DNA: TGTGCCAGCAGCCAAGGGGGACAGGGGTTTCGAACTAATGAAAAACTGTTTTTT.